This T cell receptor beta chain was sequenced during a study of blood T cell repertoires in COVID-19. All enrollees were about 18 to 89 years old and from roughly 26 US areas. In germline, CDR1 is LGHDT, CDR2 YNNKEL (reference sequence). Trimming left V 4 bases short and J 2 bases short, with 12 bases between. This CDR3 comprises 14 residues. Source study methods: Cell counts per sample came from amplifying reference gene primers. Data came from immunoSEQ multiplex PCR; TCRdb stores just in-frame clones and leaves some out. V and J calls and clone size are copied from that table; D and trimming were computed from the DNA. The sample shows about 350,000 clones, about 88% of them seen only once.

The sequence was collected from a woman aged 25 to 39 who had been exposed to COVID-19. The J gene is TRBJ2-7, the V gene TRBV3-1 (or the pseudogene TRBV3-2); D is possibly TRBD1 (5 bases). Sequences were obtained from PBMCs or T cells enriched from blood (not recorded which). The DNA of the CDR3 is TGTGCCAGCAGCCCCGGACAATTTACCTACGAGCAGTACTTC. As protein: CASSPGQFTYEQYF.